This TCR beta chain was obtained from a study of T-cell reconstitution after alpha-beta-depleted transplantation in children. As it was prepared, the TCRbeta library received unique molecular identifiers. TCRdb analysed the PCR reads with MiXCR anew, one entry per CDR3 protein. The sample records more than 250,000 distinct CDR3 sequences, more than 9% being singletons. This clonotype was counted only a few times. In germline, CDR1 is SGHAT, CDR2 FQNNGV. Losses at the gene ends were 3 bases for V and 0 bases for J; bases not matched to a gene: 2. This CDR3 has 15 amino acids. The source of this sequence is a human donor who donated a stem cell graft to a child with SCID. Sequencing used PBMCs from the stem cell graft donor, obtained from the stem cell graft. The gene calls are TRBV11-2 and TRBJ2-1, with 7 bases aligning to TRBD2. The CDR3 DNA follows: TGTGCCAGCAGCTTGGGACTAACCTCCTACAATGAGCAGTTCTTC. It is translated as CASSLGLTSYNEQFF.